This T cell receptor beta chain came from a study of blood T cells in healthy people across ages. General observations from the study: The study could not conclusively compare naive and antigen-experienced cells, given its unsorted PBMCs.

This clonotype was found a few times. As yet, its antigen is unknown. V was clipped by 6 bases and J by 5 bases; unmatched bases: 7. The CDR3 is 15 amino acids. The second PCR ran roughly 7 to 12 cycles with a sample-barcoded 5' primer and J-beta primers. TCRdb independently ran MiXCR on the 5' RACE reads; one entry per CDR3 protein. This sample has approximately 900,000 distinct CDR3 sequences; 29% occur once, and the top ten carry about a tenth. The data were also submitted as part of a second study, on T cells of mothers and their children. This second report adds: A slight, non-significant increase in overlap was found for related mother-child pairs relative to unrelated pairs.

This clonotype originated in a middle-aged woman in good health. Sequenced material: blood. The chain has TRBV12-3 or TRBV12-4 and TRBJ1-1; TRBD1 matches at 12 bases. Here the CDR3 DNA reads TGTGCCAGCAGGGGGACAGGGGGCGGCGGAACTGAAGCTTTCTTT. Its protein is CASRGTGGGGTEAFF.